A selection of T cell receptor beta chains follows, all from one sample in a study of beta chain features in type 1 diabetes. Using immunoSEQ multiplex PCR, the repertoire was profiled, and TCRdb retains in-frame clones only, with some absent. The data contain about 220,000 clones, 9.5% to 13% of them seen just once; the ten biggest clones take up roughly 1.4%. The sequenced material came from central memory CD4+ T cells from blood. These receptors originate from a man aged 18 to 29 in good health. CDR3s include the opening cysteine and the closing phenylalanine or tryptophan. D genes are given only for firm matches. Expanded clones get a size class; other rows say once, few or many, or leave the size out.

J | V | size | D | CDR3 | DNA
TRBJ2-7 | TRBV5-1 | - | - | CASSLARPQDEQYF | TGCGCCAGCAGCTTGGCTCGCCCCCAAGACGAGCAGTACTTC
TRBJ2-1 | TRBV7-9 | - | - | CASRLREAVDEQFF | TGTGCCAGCCGCCTTAGAGAGGCGGTTGATGAGCAGTTCTTC
TRBJ2-5 | TRBV5-6 | - | - | CASSLERRETQYF | TGTGCCAGCAGCTTGGAGAGAAGAGAGACCCAGTACTTC
TRBJ2-7 | TRBV9 | few | TRBD2 | CASSATSGGYEQYF | TGTGCCAGCAGCGCTACTAGCGGGGGTTACGAGCAGTACTTC
TRBJ2-5 | TRBV2 | few | TRBD2 | CASQSSGRTQYF | TGTGCCAGCCAGTCTAGCGGGAGAACCCAGTACTTC
TRBJ2-2 | TRBV4-1 | few | - | CASSQVSTGELFF | TGCGCCAGCAGCCAAGTTTCCACCGGGGAGCTGTTTTTT
TRBJ2-1 | TRBV7-3 | few | - | CASSFREGEQFF | TGTGCCAGCAGCTTTCGAGAGGGTGAGCAGTTCTTC
TRBJ2-3 | TRBV5-4 | few | TRBD1 | CASSQDSPGQGLSDTQYF | TGCGCCAGCAGCCAAGATTCGCCCGGACAGGGGTTGTCAGATACGCAGTATTTT
TRBJ2-5 | TRBV5-4 | many | TRBD1 | CASSNRGQETQYF | TGTGCCAGCAGCAACAGGGGCCAAGAGACCCAGTACTTC
TRBJ2-7 | TRBV30 | many | - | CACKTYYEQYF | TGTGCCTGTAAGACCTACTACGAGCAGTACTTC
TRBJ2-3 | TRBV29-1 | few | - | CSVEDSYSTDTQYF | TGCAGCGTTGAGGACAGCTATAGCACAGATACGCAGTATTTT
TRBJ2-7 | TRBV6-6 | - | - | CASSYSAGRYEQYF | TGTGCCAGCAGTTACTCGGCAGGGCGCTACGAGCAGTACTTC
TRBJ2-1 | TRBV7-7 | - | TRBD2 | CASSPGTSVYNEQFF | TGTGCTAGCAGCCCCGGGACTAGCGTTTACAATGAGCAGTTCTTC
TRBJ2-7 | TRBV28 | - | - | CASSLLGLNYEQYF | TGTGCCAGCAGTTTATTGGGGTTAAATTACGAGCAGTACTTC
TRBJ2-1 | TRBV7-8 | - | TRBD2 | CASSLVATSGSPSSYNEQFF | TGTGCCAGCAGCTTAGTTGCGACTAGCGGGAGCCCTAGCTCCTACAATGAGCAGTTCTTC
TRBJ2-5 | TRBV7-3 | few | TRBD2 | CASSPPGLAGEETQYF | TGTGCCAGCAGCCCCCCAGGACTAGCGGGAGAAGAGACCCAGTACTTC
TRBJ2-2 | TRBV27 | - | - | CASSGYPAGELFF | TGTGCCAGCAGTGGGTACCCGGCCGGGGAGCTGTTTTTT
TRBJ2-5 | TRBV9 | - | - | CASSPRDNQETQYF | TGTGCCAGCAGCCCCCGGGACAACCAAGAGACCCAGTACTTC
TRBJ2-1 | TRBV10-1 | few | TRBD1 | CASSSFGGQGRNEQFF | TGCGCCAGCTCTTCCTTCGGTGGACAGGGGAGAAATGAGCAGTTCTTC
TRBJ1-1 | TRBV7-3 | - | - | CASSLGGPTEAFF | TGTGCCAGCAGCTTAGGGGGACCCACTGAAGCTTTCTTT
TRBJ2-4 | TRBV30 | - | TRBD2 | CAWQTSGFKNIQYF | TGTGCCTGGCAGACTAGCGGGTTCAAAAACATTCAGTACTTC
TRBJ2-1 | TRBV27 | few | TRBD2 | CASSSLAGGPYNEQFF | TGTGCCAGCAGTTCGCTAGCGGGAGGGCCTTACAATGAGCAGTTCTTC
TRBJ2-1 | TRBV30 | few | - | CASKGGTYNEQFF | TGTGCCTCCAAGGGCGGTACCTACAATGAGCAGTTCTTC
TRBJ1-2 | TRBV20-1 | many | - | CSASSGYGYTF | TGCAGTGCTAGTTCGGGCTATGGCTACACCTTC
TRBJ2-3 | TRBV4-2 | few | - | CASSQDPGKYSTDTQYF | TGTGCCAGCAGCCAAGATCCGGGTAAATATAGCACAGATACGCAGTATTTT
TRBJ2-5 | TRBV7-3 | many | TRBD1 | CASSSGQQETQYF | TGTGCCAGCAGCTCGGGACAGCAAGAGACCCAGTACTTC
TRBJ2-7 | TRBV5-4 | - | TRBD2 | CASSRKVAGEREQYF | TGTGCCAGCAGCCGTAAGGTAGCGGGAGAGAGGGAGCAGTACTTC
TRBJ2-3 | TRBV9 | - | - | CASNKRATDTQYF | TGTGCCAGCAATAAGCGGGCCACAGATACGCAGTATTTT
TRBJ1-1 | TRBV9 | - | - | CASSVVDWNTEAFF | TGTGCCAGCAGCGTAGTAGACTGGAACACTGAAGCTTTCTTT